The source of this T cell receptor beta chain is a study of T cell responses to AZD1222 COVID-19 vaccine. The study's findings and limits: Mostly white British, mostly female donors; authors suggested clonal diversity may be underestimated. In the spike-specific TCR repertoire, nearly half reportedly target unmutated variant regions.

TCRdb keeps only in-frame clones here, not all; method: immunoSEQ multiplex PCR. This repertoire shows 150,000 or so clones, 80% to 90% found once; its top ten account for about 7%. A remark on this clone: Its target is unknown.

This receptor was identified in an adult who had recovered from COVID-19. Sample: peripheral blood, taken after recovery from COVID-19.

Written as DNA, the CDR3 is TGTGCCAGCAGCTTAGGGGGACTAGCGACAACTGGTGAGCAGTTCTTC. Its protein is CASSLGGLATTGEQFF. The chain uses TRBV7-6 and TRBJ2-1; 10 positions agree with TRBD2. Trimming at V came to 1 base and at J to 9 bases, leaving 9 bases not matched to a gene. CDR3 length equals 16 residues. Looked up from germline, CDR1 is SGHVS and CDR2 is FNYEAQ. The variable domain in full, with the rest retrieved from reference TRBV7-6 and TRBJ2-1, is GAGVSQSPRYKVTKRGQDVALRCDPISGHVSLYWYRQALGQGPEFLTYFNYEAQQDKSGLPNDRFSAERPEGSISTLTIQRTEQRDSAMYRCASSLGGLATTGEQFFGPGTRLTVL.